This T cell receptor beta chain appears in the sequencing data of a study of blood T cell repertoires in COVID-19. CDR1 and CDR2 from the germline V gene are MNHNS and SASEGT. The CDR3 has 13 residues. Trimming removed 1 base at V and 8 bases at J, with 9 bases between. Repertoires were generated with immunoSEQ multiplex PCR, while TCRdb's copy carries only in-frame clones and drops some. The table records 150,000 to 200,000 clones, around 82% of them present only once. The material sequenced was peripheral blood. The J gene is TRBJ1-3, the V gene TRBV6-1; D perhaps matches TRBD1 (5 bases). The TCR was taken from a man older than 75 with COVID-19, enrolled during active disease. Written as DNA, the CDR3 is TGTGCCAGCAGTGAAGGGCTACAGGACACCATATATTTT. Its translation is CASSEGLQDTIYF.